Each of the 18 T cell receptor beta chains below was sequenced from the same sample in a study of identical twins. One entry per CDR3 protein results from TCRdb running MiXCR on the 5' RACE reads. Of 260,000 or so distinct CDR3 sequences detected, 7.5% appear once; the ten largest clones hold over 5%. The same sample was also studied in work on yellow fever vaccine responses in identical twins.

Material: CD8+ T cells sorted from blood. The source is a woman aged 18-30 years in good health.

V is TRBV2 and J is TRBJ2-3, with 8 bases lining up with TRBD1. The CDR3 runs 13 residues. Trimming cost V 10 bases and J 4 bases; bases outside gene matches: 7. Germline V gene data show CDR1 as SNHLY and CDR2 as FYNNEI. In nucleotides, the CDR3 is TGTGCCACCCCCAGGGGGCTGGCAGATACGCAGTATTTT. Translated: CATPRGLADTQYF.

This clonotype was picked up many times. This chain connects TRBV6-1 to TRBJ2-7; perhaps D is TRBD1 or TRBD2 (5 bases each). Germline V CDR1 and CDR2: MNHNS, SASEGT. This CDR3 comprises 14 residues. Trimming took 5 bases from V and 0 from J, leaving 11 bases between them. DNA for the CDR3: TGTGCCAGCAGTAAGGGACCCAGCTCCTACGAGCAGTACGTC. Translated: CASSKGPSSYEQYV.

This clonotype has just a few counts. J is TRBJ2-4 and V is TRBV7-8; 10 bases map to TRBD2. Germline V gene lookup returns CDR1 SGHVS and CDR2 FQNEAQ. The CDR3 consists of 16 residues. The ends lost 5 bases at V and 6 bases at J; junction bases unmatched: 10. The DNA of the CDR3 is TGTGCCAGCAGCCCCGCTAGCGGGAGTCGAAGAAACATTCAGTACTTC. Its translation is CASSPASGSRRNIQYF.

This clonotype was seen at least ten times. The chain uses TRBV5-5 and TRBJ2-1, with 7 bases identical to TRBD2. CDR3 length: 16 residues. Germline CDR1 reads SGHKS; CDR2 reads YYEKEE (reference sequence). After removal of 0 bases from V and 5 bases from J, the junction contained 8 bases not matched to a gene. CDR3 protein: CASSLVPAGFNNEQFF. The CDR3 DNA reads TGTGCCAGCAGCTTGGTTCCAGCGGGGTTTAACAATGAGCAGTTCTTC.

This clonotype turned up a few times. This chain links TRBV20-1 with TRBJ2-3; perhaps TRBD2 as D (6 bases). From germline, CDR1 is DFQATT and CDR2 SNEGSKA (reference sequence). The CDR3 totals 16 residues. Trimming pared 4 bases from V and 1 base from J, leaving 18 bases between. The CDR3 region has the DNA TGCAGTGCTAACCCCCAAGCGGGTCCGGGCACAGATACGCAGTATTTT. Translated, it gives CSANPQAGPGTDTQYF.

This clonotype was observed at least ten times. The rearrangement uses TRBV7-9 and TRBJ2-2; 13 positions match TRBD2. CDR3 length: 16 amino acids. After removal of 4 bases from V and 5 bases from J, the junction contained 4 bases not matched to a gene. The germline V gene has CDR1 SEHNR and CDR2 FQNEAQ (reference sequence). Written as DNA, the CDR3 is TGTGCCAGCAGCTCCCGACTAGCGGGAGGAACCGGGGAGCTGTTTTTT. Its translation: CASSSRLAGGTGELFF.

This clonotype was seen ten or more times. The chain employs TRBV28 and TRBJ2-2; TRBD2 matches 13 bases. CDR3 length equals 17 residues. V trimming: 3 bases; J trimming: 7 bases; junction bases outside the gene matches: 8. Germline V gene lookup returns CDR1 MDHEN and CDR2 SYDVKM. The chain's CDR3 is CASSFWRGTSGVGELFF. Written as DNA, the CDR3 is TGTGCCAGCAGTTTCTGGAGGGGGACTAGCGGGGTCGGGGAGCTGTTTTTT. Complete variable domain (other parts from reference TRBV28 and TRBJ2-2): DVKVTQSSRYLVKRTGEKVFLECVQDMDHENMFWYRQDPGLGLRLIYFSYDVKMKEKGDIPEGYSVSREKKERFSLILESASTNQTSMYLCASSFWRGTSGVGELFFGEGSRLTVL.

This clonotype was recorded many times. The chain uses TRBV5-1 and TRBJ2-5; 10 bases fit TRBD2. V lost 4 bases and J lost 5; bases outside the gene matches: 5. The CDR3 covers 14 residues. The V gene's germline CDR1 is SGHRS and CDR2 YFSETQ. The CDR3: CASSQRAGGETQYF. In DNA form, the CDR3 reads TGCGCCAGCAGCCAACGAGCGGGAGGGGAGACCCAGTACTTC.

This clonotype showed up just a few times. The chain recombines TRBV6-2 or TRBV6-3 with TRBJ2-2, with D perhaps matching TRBD2 (5 bases). From germline, CDR1 is MNHEY and CDR2 SVGEGT. Trimming removed 3 bases from V and 7 bases from J, with 9 bases in between. The CDR3 spans 13 residues. The CDR3 protein is CASSYSEVGELFF. The CDR3 coding sequence is TGTGCCAGCAGTTATAGCGAGGTCGGGGAGCTGTTTTTT.

The sample holds many counts of this clonotype. The chain joins TRBV4-2 to TRBJ2-2; D ambiguous. The CDR3 is made up of 12 amino acids. The V gene's germline CDR1 is LGHNA and CDR2 YNFKEQ. The V and J ends lost 2 bases and 6 bases respectively, with 4 bases between them. The CDR3 spells CASSQLPGELFF. The CDR3, as DNA: TGTGCCAGCAGCCAACTACCCGGGGAGCTGTTTTTT.

This clonotype qualifies as medium-sized. This sequence joins TRBV27 and TRBJ1-1; no clear D. Deletions cut 2 bases from V and 4 bases from J, with 11 bases between. The CDR3 spans 14 residues. Germline V gene sequence: CDR1 MNHEY, CDR2 SMNVEV (reference sequence). The CDR3 protein is CASSLLGFVTEAFF. CDR3 in DNA: TGTGCCAGCAGTTTACTGGGTTTCGTCACTGAAGCTTTCTTT.

This clonotype was seen a few times. This chain connects TRBV20-1 to TRBJ2-3, with TRBD2 as a possible D gene (6 bases). The V gene lost 1 base and the J gene lost 0 bases, with 11 bases spanning the gap. Per germline, CDR1 DFQATT and CDR2 SNEGSKA (reference sequence). The CDR3 totals 15 residues. The chain's CDR3 is CSARGLATSTDTQYF. The DNA for the CDR3 is TGCAGTGCTAGAGGGCTAGCGACGAGCACAGATACGCAGTATTTT.

This clonotype occurred many times. V is TRBV5-6 and J is TRBJ2-1; 10 positions match TRBD2. Germline CDR1 reads SGHDT; CDR2 reads YYEEEE. CDR3 size: 14 residues. The J segment lost 4 bases and the V segment lost 6 bases, leaving 4 bases of the junction unmatched. The CDR3 DNA is TGTGCCAGCACCTGGACTAGCGGATACAATGAGCAGTTCTTC. Its translation: CASTWTSGYNEQFF.

This clonotype was counted ten times or more. The chain has TRBV10-2 and TRBJ2-1; TRBD2 matches 11 bases. V gave up 6 bases and J gave up 5 bases; unmatched junction bases: 9. The CDR3 is made up of 16 amino acids. CDR1 WSHSY and CDR2 SAAADI come from the germline V gene. The CDR3 nucleotides are TGCGCCAGCAGGACTAGCGGGATAAATGCCGACAATGAGCAGTTCTTC. Its protein product is CASRTSGINADNEQFF.

Here the CDR3 reads CASSLYRGSNEQFF. CDR3 in DNA: TGTGCCAGCAGTTTGTACAGGGGTTCCAATGAGCAGTTCTTC. This chain connects TRBV27 to TRBJ2-1, with 7 positions matching TRBD1. Unmatched junction bases numbered 5, after V lost 3 bases and J lost 6 bases. Germline V CDR1 and CDR2: MNHEY, SMNVEV (reference sequence). This CDR3 comprises 14 residues.

This clonotype was observed many times. The rearrangement joins TRBV20-1 to TRBJ2-1; D uncertain. V dropped 0 bases and J dropped 2 bases, with 11 bases sitting between them. Per the germline V gene, CDR1 is DFQATT and CDR2 is SNEGSKA (reference sequence). CDR3 length: 15 amino acids. The CDR3 region has the DNA TGCAGTGCTAGAGATGGGCTAGGACCCTACAATGAGCAGTTCTTC. This translates into CSARDGLGPYNEQFF.

This clonotype was detected ten times or more. The V and J genes are TRBV2 and TRBJ2-1; D possibly corresponds to TRBD2 (6 bases). Germline CDR1 SNHLY, CDR2 FYNNEI. CDR3 length: 14 amino acids. The V end lost 7 bases, the J end lost 0 bases, and 10 bases lay between the germline ends. In DNA form, the CDR3 reads TGTGCCAGCACGGAGACTAGCTCCTACAATGAGCAGTTCTTC. Translation: CASTETSSYNEQFF.

This clonotype was recorded at least ten times. J is TRBJ2-3 and V is TRBV12-3 or TRBV12-4; 7 nucleotides align to TRBD1. The junction had 13 bases not matched to a gene; V was cut back by 4 bases and J by 6 bases. The CDR3 is made up of 16 amino acids. DNA for the CDR3: TGTGCCAGCAGTTCATCCCAAGGGACAGAACAGGATACGCAGTATTTT. It encodes CASSSSQGTEQDTQYF.